The sequence of this T cell receptor beta chain was determined in a study of T cell changes during pregnancy in multiple sclerosis. The germline V gene encodes CDR1 SGHKS and CDR2 YYEKEE (reference sequence). There are 16 residues in the CDR3. The germline V and J ends were trimmed by 3 bases and 1 base, with 14 bases remaining between them. The method was immunoSEQ multiplex PCR; TCRdb's version includes in-frame clones alone and lacks a portion of them. The table has around 78,000 clones, roughly nine tenths seen once. The sample was peripheral blood, taken in the third trimester of pregnancy. The chain combines TRBV5-5 with TRBJ1-5; D remains ambiguous. This sequence was found in a female donor in good health, enrolled as a control in a pregnancy study. For the CDR3, the DNA is TGTGCCAGCAGCTGGGGAGACACACCGAGCAATCAGCCCCAGCATTTT. Amino acids: CASSWGDTPSNQPQHF.